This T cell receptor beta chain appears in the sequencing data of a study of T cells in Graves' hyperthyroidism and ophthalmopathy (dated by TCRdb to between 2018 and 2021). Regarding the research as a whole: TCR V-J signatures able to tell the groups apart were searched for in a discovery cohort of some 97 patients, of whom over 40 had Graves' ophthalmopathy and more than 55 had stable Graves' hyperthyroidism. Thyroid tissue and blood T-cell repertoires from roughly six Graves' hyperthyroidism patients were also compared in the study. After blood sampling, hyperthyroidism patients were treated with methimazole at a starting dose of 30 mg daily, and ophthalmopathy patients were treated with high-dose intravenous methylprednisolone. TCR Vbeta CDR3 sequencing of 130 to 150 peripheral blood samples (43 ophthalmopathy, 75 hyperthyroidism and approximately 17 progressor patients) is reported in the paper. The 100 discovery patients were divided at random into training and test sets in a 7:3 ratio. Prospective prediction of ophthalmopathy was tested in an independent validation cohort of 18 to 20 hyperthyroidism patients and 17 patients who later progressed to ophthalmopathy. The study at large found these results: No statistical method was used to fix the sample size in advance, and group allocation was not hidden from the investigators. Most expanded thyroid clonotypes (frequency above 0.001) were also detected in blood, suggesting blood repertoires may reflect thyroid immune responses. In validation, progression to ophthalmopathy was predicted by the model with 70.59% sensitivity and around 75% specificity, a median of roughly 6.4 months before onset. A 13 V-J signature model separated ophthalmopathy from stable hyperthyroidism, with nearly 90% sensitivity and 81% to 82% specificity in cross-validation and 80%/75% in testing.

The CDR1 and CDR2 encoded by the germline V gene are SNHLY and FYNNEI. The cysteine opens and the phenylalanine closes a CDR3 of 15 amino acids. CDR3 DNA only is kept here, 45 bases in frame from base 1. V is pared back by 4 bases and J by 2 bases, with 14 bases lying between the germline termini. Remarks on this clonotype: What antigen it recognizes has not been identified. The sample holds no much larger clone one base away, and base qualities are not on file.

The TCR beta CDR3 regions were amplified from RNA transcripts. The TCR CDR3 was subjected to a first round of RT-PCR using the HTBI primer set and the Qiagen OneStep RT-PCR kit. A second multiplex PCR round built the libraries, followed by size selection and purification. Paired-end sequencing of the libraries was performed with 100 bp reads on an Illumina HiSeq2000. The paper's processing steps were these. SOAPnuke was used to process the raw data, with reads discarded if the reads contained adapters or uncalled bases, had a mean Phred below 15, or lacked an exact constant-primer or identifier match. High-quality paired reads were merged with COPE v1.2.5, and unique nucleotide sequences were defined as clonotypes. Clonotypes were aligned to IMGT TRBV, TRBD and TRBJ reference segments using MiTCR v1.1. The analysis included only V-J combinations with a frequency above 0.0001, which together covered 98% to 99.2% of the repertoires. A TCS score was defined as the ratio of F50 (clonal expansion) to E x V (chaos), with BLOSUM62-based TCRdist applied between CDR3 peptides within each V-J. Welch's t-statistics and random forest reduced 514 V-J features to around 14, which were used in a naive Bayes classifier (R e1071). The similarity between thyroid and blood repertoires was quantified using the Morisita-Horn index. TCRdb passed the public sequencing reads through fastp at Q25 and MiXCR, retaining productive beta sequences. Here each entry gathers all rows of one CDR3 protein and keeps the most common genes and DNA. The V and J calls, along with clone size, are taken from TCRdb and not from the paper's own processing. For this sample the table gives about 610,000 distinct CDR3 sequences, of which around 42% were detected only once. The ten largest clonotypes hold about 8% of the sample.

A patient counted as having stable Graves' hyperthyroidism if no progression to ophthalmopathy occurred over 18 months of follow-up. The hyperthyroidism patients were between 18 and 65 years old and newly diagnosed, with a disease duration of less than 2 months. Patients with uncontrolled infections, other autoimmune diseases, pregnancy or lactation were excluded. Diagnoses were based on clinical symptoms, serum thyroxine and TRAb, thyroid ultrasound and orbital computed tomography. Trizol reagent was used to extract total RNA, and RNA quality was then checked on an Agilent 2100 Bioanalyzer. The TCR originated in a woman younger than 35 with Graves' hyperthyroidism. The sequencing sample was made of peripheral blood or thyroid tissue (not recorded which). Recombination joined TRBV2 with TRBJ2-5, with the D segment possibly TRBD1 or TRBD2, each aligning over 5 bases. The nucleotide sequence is TGTGCCAGCAGTGCTAGGGGACGGGGTCAAGAGACCCAGTACTTC. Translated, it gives CASSARGRGQETQYF.